These T cell receptor beta chains were read from a single sample in a study of beta chain features in type 1 diabetes. Using immunoSEQ multiplex PCR, the repertoire was profiled, and TCRdb retains in-frame clones only, with some absent. The table includes 500,000 to 700,000 clones, around 16% detected once. Sequencing was performed on naive CD4+ T cells from blood. The receptors shown here come from a man younger than 35 in good health. CDR3s include the opening cysteine and the closing phenylalanine or tryptophan. A D gene is named only where the DNA matches it firmly. Size is omitted from some rows. Given values are once, few, many or a class for expanded clones.

J gene,V gene,CDR3 length,D gene,clone size,CDR3 protein,CDR3 DNA
TRBJ1-1,TRBV7-2,14,TRBD1,-,CASSYRQGNTEAFF,TGTGCCAGCAGCTACAGACAGGGCAACACTGAAGCTTTCTTT
TRBJ2-7,TRBV7-6,14,TRBD1,-,CASSSNTGGVEQYF,TGTGCCAGCAGTTCTAATACAGGGGGCGTCGAGCAGTACTTC
TRBJ1-1,TRBV7-3,14,-,-,CASSPESGGTEAFF,TGTGCCAGCAGCCCTGAGAGTGGGGGAACTGAAGCTTTCTTT
TRBJ2-3,TRBV5-6,15,-,few,CASSLDSFGTDTQYF,TGTGCCAGCAGCTTGGATAGCTTTGGCACAGATACGCAGTATTTT
TRBJ1-2,TRBV7-9,13,TRBD1,-,CASSSRTGEGYTF,TGTGCCAGCAGCTCCCGGACAGGGGAGGGCTACACCTTC
TRBJ2-2,TRBV29-1,14,-,-,CSVRGGLNTGELFF,TGCAGCGTTCGGGGCGGACTGAACACCGGGGAGCTGTTTTTT
TRBJ2-7,TRBV7-9,13,-,-,CASSVGSLGEQYF,TGTGCCAGCAGCGTAGGATCCCTTGGGGAGCAGTACTTC
TRBJ2-5,TRBV2,16,-,few,CASSGHRTIGQETQYF,TGTGCCAGCAGTGGTCACAGAACAATAGGCCAAGAGACCCAGTACTTC
TRBJ1-5,TRBV5-1,15,TRBD1,-,CASSQGTVSNQPQHF,TGCGCCAGCAGCCAGGGGACAGTTAGCAATCAGCCCCAGCATTTT
TRBJ1-2,TRBV19,13,TRBD1,few,CASRLTGYYGYTF,TGTGCCAGCCGGTTGACAGGGTACTATGGCTACACCTTC
TRBJ2-1,TRBV12-5,16,TRBD2,-,CASGLRLAGNYNEQFF,TGTGCTAGTGGTTTAAGACTAGCGGGAAACTACAATGAGCAGTTCTTC
TRBJ1-6,TRBV5-1,15,TRBD1,-,CASSLVRDRVYPLHF,TGCGCCAGCAGCTTGGTCCGGGACAGGGTTTACCCCCTCCACTTT
TRBJ1-3,TRBV7-2,16,-,-,CASSAHRAYSGNTIYF,TGTGCCAGCAGCGCACACAGGGCGTACTCTGGAAACACCATATATTTT
TRBJ1-2,TRBV7-9,13,-,-,CASSFKDSAGYTF,TGTGCCAGCAGCTTTAAGGACTCGGCTGGCTACACCTTC
TRBJ2-4,TRBV7-9,13,-,-,CASSLAVQNIQYF,TGTGCCAGCAGCTTAGCGGTTCAAAACATTCAGTACTTC
TRBJ2-2,TRBV6-5,14,-,-,CASSYTGNTGELFF,TGTGCCAGCAGTTACACGGGGAACACCGGGGAGCTGTTTTTT
TRBJ2-7,TRBV29-1,14,TRBD2,few,CSARLAGGLYEQYF,TGCAGCGCCAGACTAGCGGGAGGGCTCTACGAGCAGTACTTC
TRBJ1-2,TRBV6-5,13,-,few,CASSYSRSYGYTF,TGTGCCAGCAGTTACTCGAGAAGCTATGGCTACACCTTC
TRBJ1-5,TRBV21-1,19,-,-,CASSKRISRADIRNQPQHF,TGTGCCAGCAGCAAAAGGATCTCCAGGGCCGATATTCGCAATCAGCCCCAGCATTTT
TRBJ2-7,TRBV28,11,-,-,CASSQLFEQYF,TGTGCCAGCAGTCAACTTTTCGAGCAGTACTTC